This T cell receptor beta chain was observed in a study of OX40 agonist ivuxolimab in advanced cancers. Regarding the study in general: Ivuxolimab was a fully human IgG2 agonistic monoclonal antibody targeting the costimulatory receptor OX40 (CD134). Patients were allowed to have had prior anti-PD-1, anti-PD-L1 or anti-CTLA-4 therapy, and around 40% of the dose-escalation patients had previously received checkpoint inhibitors. Of the roughly 53 patients in dose escalation, around 19 had hepatocellular carcinoma, some 15 had melanoma, 9 had renal cell carcinoma and 9 had head and neck cancer. Peripheral TCRbeta sequencing was intended to test whether TCR sequence diversity was altered and clonal T-cell expansion was caused by ivuxolimab. The dose-escalation cohort was 82.7% male with a mean age of approximately 60 years, ranging from 23 to 79. Three dose-escalation patients achieved partial responses, one with hepatocellular carcinoma and two with cutaneous melanoma. The paper describes the monotherapy dose-escalation part (N = 52 patients) of the phase I trial of ivuxolimab. Intravenous ivuxolimab was administered to patients every 2 weeks at six dose levels: 0.01, 0.1, 0.3, 1.5, 3 and 10 mg/kg.

V loses 0 bases of germline sequence and J loses 5 bases, and the interval between the two ends is 12 bases. CDR3 length: 15 amino acids, cysteine to phenylalanine. The sequence is cut down to CDR3 DNA, 45 bases in frame from base 1. CDR1 and CDR2 are read off the germline V gene as LGHNA and YNFKEQ. Genomic DNA was isolated from the sorted cells so that the TCRbeta CDR3 region could be sequenced. The immunoSEQ Assay was used for sequencing of TCRbeta CDR3 regions. The table was pulled from immuneACCESS by TCRdb, which kept in-frame rearrangements only. Such tables lose some clones; where checked, under half of the loss comes from unresolved V genes, and the rest has no known cause. Recorded for this sample are around 67,000 clones; around 84% of them occurred a single time. Of the sample, around 2% falls within the top ten clones. About this clone: Its antigen is currently not known. The record has no base qualities; no much larger clone is one base away.

Summary of the overall study and its limitations: After ivuxolimab, expanded clones were on average more numerous among CD8+ T cells than among CD4+ T cells. Low levels of normalized T-cell clonal expansion were also seen in some patients who did not respond. Antigen specificity was not determined for the clonally expanded peripheral T cells. At doses from 0.1 to 3.0 mg/kg, clonal expansion was seen in both CD4+ and CD8+ blood T cells between baseline and week 6. In the 0.1-3.0 mg/kg groups, partial responders had among the lowest normalized peripheral clonal expansion, particularly in CD8+ T cells.

The trial excluded patients who had a history of autoimmune disease or who were on systemic immunosuppression. Peripheral blood for TCR sequencing was collected from all dose cohorts at baseline, on cycle 4 day 1, and on cycle 7 day 1. The samples were taken from a phase I, first-in-human, multicenter, open-label dose-escalation trial of ivuxolimab. Adults with locally advanced or metastatic melanoma, renal cell, hepatocellular, or head and neck squamous cell carcinoma were enrolled in the trial. Before TCR sequencing, CD4+ T cells and CD8+ T cells were sorted from peripheral blood as separate populations.

The sequencing used CD4+ or CD8+ T cells sorted from blood, collected in a trial of the OX40 agonist ivuxolimab. The sequence derives from an adult with an advanced solid tumor such as melanoma, head and neck, liver or kidney cancer. Recombination joined TRBV4-2 with TRBJ2-3, with a tentative D gene TRBD2 over 5 matching bases. In nucleotide form, the sequence is TGTGCCAGCAGCCAAGATGAGGGCCGCGGAGATACGCAGTATTTT. Its product reads: CASSQDEGRGDTQYF.